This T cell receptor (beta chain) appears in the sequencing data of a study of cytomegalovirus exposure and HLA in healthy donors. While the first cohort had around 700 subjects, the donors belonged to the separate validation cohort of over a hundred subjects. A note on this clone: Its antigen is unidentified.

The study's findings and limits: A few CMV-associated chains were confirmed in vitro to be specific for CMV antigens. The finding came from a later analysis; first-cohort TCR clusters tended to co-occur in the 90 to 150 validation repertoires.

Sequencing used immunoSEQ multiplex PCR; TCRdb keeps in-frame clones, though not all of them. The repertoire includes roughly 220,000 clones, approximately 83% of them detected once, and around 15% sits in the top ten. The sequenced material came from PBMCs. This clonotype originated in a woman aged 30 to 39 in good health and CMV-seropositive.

The CDR3 DNA sequence: TGTGCCAGCAGTTTGGGGGATGGCTACACCTTC. It is translated as CASSLGDGYTF. This sequence joins TRBV28 and TRBJ1-2; D possibly corresponds to TRBD1 (5 bases). In germline, CDR1 is MDHEN, CDR2 SYDVKM. CDR3 size: 11 residues. The V end was cut by 3 bases, the J end by 6 bases, with 5 bases between.